The sequence of this T cell receptor (beta chain) was determined in a study of T cell responses to AZD1222 COVID-19 vaccine. Notes on the study in general: Just 5 to 7 AZD1222 recipients were seropositive at baseline. Among vaccine-associated CD4 TCRs, coverage spanned spike, with dominance at 160-218 and 743-854.

In the case of this clone: Its antigen is currently unknown.

The CDR3 is made up of 13 amino acids. Germline V gives CDR1 ENHRY, CDR2 SYGVKD. Trimming pared 7 bases from V and 2 bases from J, leaving 9 bases between. Some clones are missing from TCRdb's copy, which holds only in-frame ones; the method was immunoSEQ multiplex PCR. The sample includes approximately 120,000 clones, around nine tenths of them seen just once. The sample here was peripheral blood, taken on day 0 of AZD1222 vaccination. The V call is TRBV10-3, the J call TRBJ1-3; D remains unclear. This receptor was identified in an adult in good health. In DNA, the CDR3 is TGTGCCATCAATGCGGAAACTGGAAACACCATATATTTT. Translation: CAINAETGNTIYF.